Listed below are T cell receptor beta chains from one sample, sequenced in a study of T-cell memory formation after mild COVID-19. TCRdb re-analysed the 5' RACE reads in MiXCR, keeping a single row per CDR3 protein. The sample records about 110,000 distinct CDR3 sequences, 9.5% to 15% being singletons. Source material: PBMCs or a T cell subset sorted from them (not recorded which). The receptors shown here come from an adult woman who had mild COVID-19 (a few samples of this study predate the infection). Cell type and time point are not known. Each CDR3 is given with its conserved first and last residue. A D gene is named only where the DNA matches it firmly. Rows may omit the clone size; those that give it use once, few, many or a size class.

v_call	d_call	clone_size	j_call	cdr3_aa	cdr3_nt
TRBV12-3/TRBV12-4	TRBD2	-	TRBJ2-7	CASSPGTSGGTYEQYF	TGTGCCAGCAGTCCGGGGACTAGCGGGGGGACCTACGAGCAGTACTTC
TRBV4-2	-	few	TRBJ2-1	CASSQGGETYNEQFF	TGTGCCAGCAGCCAAGGTGGGGAAACCTACAATGAGCAGTTCTTC
TRBV15	-	once	TRBJ2-5	CATSRGRAQQETQYF	TGTGCCACCAGCAGGGGCAGGGCCCAGCAAGAGACCCAGTACTTC
TRBV5-1	-	few	TRBJ2-3	CASSLREAPADTQYF	TGCGCCAGCAGCTTGAGGGAGGCACCTGCAGATACGCAGTATTTT
TRBV4-1	-	-	TRBJ2-3	CASSLTIVSEYTDTQYF	TGCGCCAGCAGCCTAACCATTGTATCCGAATACACAGATACGCAGTATTTT
TRBV9	-	few	TRBJ2-3	CASSGFGDTDTQYF	TGTGCCAGCAGTGGCTTCGGGGACACAGATACGCAGTATTTT
TRBV14	-	-	TRBJ2-5	CASSQDLEGGHLGTQYF	TGTGCCAGCAGCCAAGATCTGGAGGGGGGCCACTTAGGGACCCAGTACTTC
TRBV13	TRBD1	many	TRBJ2-1	CASSLTGGNEQFF	TGTGCCAGCAGCTTGACAGGGGGCAATGAGCAGTTCTTC
TRBV12-3/TRBV12-4	-	many	TRBJ2-1	CASSFGSSYNEQFF	TGTGCCAGCAGTTTTGGGAGCTCCTACAATGAGCAGTTCTTC
TRBV20-1	-	many	TRBJ2-7	CSARVPGTEFWEQYF	TGCAGTGCTAGAGTTCCCGGGACCGAATTCTGGGAGCAGTACTTC
TRBV13	TRBD1	few	TRBJ2-5	CASSPTGVVETQYF	TGTGCCAGCAGCCCCACAGGGGTAGTGGAGACCCAGTACTTC
TRBV30	-	-	TRBJ2-5	CAWSPEETQYF	TGTGCCTGGAGCCCAGAAGAGACCCAGTACTTC
TRBV5-1	TRBD2	-	TRBJ2-1	CASSLALAGGRTYNEQFF	TGCGCCAGCAGCTTGGCCCTAGCGGGGGGGCGCACCTACAATGAGCAGTTCTTC
TRBV5-4	TRBD1	-	TRBJ1-1	CASRRTGESTEAFF	TGTGCCAGCAGACGGACAGGGGAGAGCACTGAAGCTTTCTTT
TRBV7-9	-	-	TRBJ2-5	CASSFVTGSGKTQYF	TGTGCCAGCAGCTTCGTTACAGGTAGCGGAAAGACCCAGTACTTC
TRBV20-1	-	many	TRBJ2-7	CSASPYGGSYEQYF	TGCAGTGCTAGCCCTTACGGGGGTTCCTACGAGCAGTACTTC
TRBV4-2	-	-	TRBJ1-5	CASSQGARNQPQHF	TGTGCCAGCAGCCAAGGCGCCCGAAATCAGCCCCAGCATTTT
TRBV7-9	-	few	TRBJ2-3	CASSLQGITDTQYF	TGTGCCAGCAGCTTACAGGGGATCACAGATACGCAGTATTTT
TRBV7-9	TRBD2	-	TRBJ2-1	CASSPIGGTSGPYNEQFF	TGTGCCAGCAGCCCCATTGGCGGGACTAGCGGACCTTACAATGAGCAGTTCTTC
TRBV5-5	TRBD1	many	TRBJ2-7	CASSLDRGLYEQYF	TGTGCCAGCAGCCTGGACAGGGGACTTTACGAGCAGTACTTC
TRBV29-1	-	-	TRBJ2-7	CSVEEGDSYEQYF	TGCAGCGTTGAAGAAGGAGACTCCTACGAGCAGTACTTC
TRBV20-1	TRBD1	many	TRBJ2-1	CSASFPGQGPYNEQFF	TGCAGTGCTAGCTTCCCGGGACAGGGTCCCTACAATGAGCAGTTCTTC
TRBV4-1	-	-	TRBJ2-7	CASSQEAGGYEQYF	TGCGCCAGCAGCCAAGAGGCAGGGGGGTACGAGCAGTACTTC
TRBV5-1	TRBD2	-	TRBJ2-1	CASRTSGIYNEQFF	TGCGCCAGCAGAACTAGCGGGATATACAATGAGCAGTTCTTC
TRBV7-9	-	-	TRBJ1-2	CASSSKLPHRSLTYGYTF	TGTGCCAGCAGCTCAAAGCTCCCCCACAGGAGTCTAACCTATGGCTACACCTTC
TRBV5-1	TRBD2	-	TRBJ2-1	CASSSGGSGSDSYNEQFF	TGCGCCAGCAGCTCCGGTGGTAGCGGGAGTGACTCCTACAATGAGCAGTTCTTC
TRBV4-3	TRBD1	-	TRBJ2-5	CASSQDLDRGPQYF	TGCGCCAGCAGCCAAGATCTCGACAGGGGGCCCCAGTACTTC
TRBV23-1	TRBD1	few	TRBJ2-2	CASSQSAGQGAGELFF	TGCGCCAGCAGTCAATCGGCGGGACAGGGGGCCGGGGAGCTGTTTTTT
TRBV12-3/TRBV12-4	-	once	TRBJ2-1	CASSLTPTYNEQFF	TGTGCCAGCAGTTTAACCCCAACCTACAATGAGCAGTTCTTC
TRBV7-9	-	few	TRBJ2-1	CASSFLGGSSYNEQFF	TGTGCCAGCAGCTTCCTAGGGGGGAGCTCCTACAATGAGCAGTTCTTC
TRBV29-1	TRBD1	few	TRBJ2-1	CSVEHLGQTYNEQFF	TGCAGCGTTGAACATCTGGGACAGACCTACAATGAGCAGTTCTTC
TRBV24-1	-	few	TRBJ2-7	CATSDYRDTFFYEQYF	TGTGCCACCAGTGACTACCGGGACACGTTTTTTTACGAGCAGTACTTC
TRBV5-1	-	-	TRBJ2-7	CASSLGSGAYEQYF	TGCGCCAGCAGCTTGGGGTCGGGGGCCTACGAGCAGTACTTC
TRBV9	-	-	TRBJ2-3	CASSVGSLTSTDTQYF	TGTGCCAGCAGCGTAGGGTCACTTACTAGCACAGATACGCAGTATTTT
TRBV12-3/TRBV12-4	-	many	TRBJ2-5	CASLQGGETQYF	TGTGCCAGCTTACAGGGCGGGGAGACCCAGTACTTC
TRBV29-1	-	many	TRBJ2-7	CSVVARSSYEQYF	TGCAGCGTTGTTGCCCGATCTTCCTACGAGCAGTACTTC
TRBV29-1	TRBD1	few	TRBJ2-1	CSVVGRGTGVFNEQFF	TGCAGCGTTGTGGGACGGGGGACAGGGGTCTTCAATGAGCAGTTCTTC
TRBV12-3/TRBV12-4	-	few	TRBJ2-3	CASSFSGSTDTQYF	TGTGCCAGCAGTTTTTCGGGGAGCACAGATACGCAGTATTTT
TRBV19	-	-	TRBJ2-1	CASSGNSYNEQFF	TGTGCCAGTAGCGGGAACTCCTACAATGAGCAGTTCTTC
TRBV2	TRBD1	few	TRBJ2-2	CAAGGRFTGELFF	TGTGCCGCAGGGGGCAGGTTCACCGGGGAGCTGTTTTTT
TRBV15	-	few	TRBJ2-3	CATSRGGGSTDTQYF	TGTGCCACCAGCAGGGGCGGTGGTAGCACAGATACGCAGTATTTT
TRBV15	-	few	TRBJ1-5	CATSRERVQPQHF	TGTGCCACCAGCAGAGAGAGAGTTCAGCCCCAGCATTTT
TRBV5-1	-	-	TRBJ1-3	CATGRESFSGNTIYF	TGCGCCACAGGTCGAGAGAGTTTCTCTGGAAACACCATATATTTT
TRBV7-9	-	few	TRBJ2-1	CASTSVMGDEQFF	TGTGCCAGCACCTCCGTGATGGGGGATGAGCAGTTCTTC
TRBV20-1	-	-	TRBJ2-7	CSARGMGLSSYEQYF	TGCAGTGCTAGAGGAATGGGACTTAGCTCCTACGAGCAGTACTTC
TRBV28	TRBD2	few	TRBJ2-1	CASSLASGNNEQFF	TGTGCCAGCAGTTTAGCTAGCGGGAACAATGAGCAGTTCTTC
TRBV7-3	TRBD2	few	TRBJ2-2	CASSLGLAGVTGELFF	TGTGCCAGCAGCTTGGGACTAGCGGGAGTAACCGGGGAGCTGTTTTTT
TRBV27	-	few	TRBJ2-1	CASSLSQANTGWEQFF	TGTGCCAGCAGTTTATCGCAGGCCAACACTGGGTGGGAGCAGTTCTTC
TRBV6-2/TRBV6-3	-	many	TRBJ2-1	CASSLLERNEQFF	TGTGCCAGCAGTTTGCTAGAAAGGAATGAGCAGTTCTTC
TRBV7-9	-	few	TRBJ2-1	CASSLRGYEQFF	TGTGCCAGCAGCTTAAGGGGCTATGAGCAGTTCTTC
TRBV12-3/TRBV12-4	TRBD1	-	TRBJ2-2	CASSVTGLNTGELFF	TGTGCCAGCAGTGTGACAGGGTTGAACACCGGGGAGCTGTTTTTT
TRBV27	TRBD1	few	TRBJ1-2	CASSLRTGLGSYGYTF	TGTGCCAGCAGCCTCCGGACAGGGTTAGGATCCTATGGCTACACCTTC
TRBV13	-	-	TRBJ2-1	CASSLTGNSYNEQFF	TGTGCCAGCAGCCTGACAGGTAACTCCTACAATGAGCAGTTCTTC